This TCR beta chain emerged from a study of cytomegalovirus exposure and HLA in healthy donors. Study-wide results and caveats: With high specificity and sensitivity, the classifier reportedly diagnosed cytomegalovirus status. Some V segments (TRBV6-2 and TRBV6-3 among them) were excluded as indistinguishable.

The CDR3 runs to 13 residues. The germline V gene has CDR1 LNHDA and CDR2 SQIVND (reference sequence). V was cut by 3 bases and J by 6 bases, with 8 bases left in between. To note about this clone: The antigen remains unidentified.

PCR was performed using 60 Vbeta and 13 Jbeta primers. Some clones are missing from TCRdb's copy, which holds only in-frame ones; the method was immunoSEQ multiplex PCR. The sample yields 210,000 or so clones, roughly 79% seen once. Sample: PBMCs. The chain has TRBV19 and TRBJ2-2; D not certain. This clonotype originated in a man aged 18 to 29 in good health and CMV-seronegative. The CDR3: CASSIGPSGELFF. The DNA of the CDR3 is TGTGCCAGTAGTATTGGGCCATCCGGGGAGCTGTTTTTT.